The TCR beta chain described here comes from a study of shared clonotypes between healthy human individuals. Broader study findings: Unshared clonotypes carried lower generation probabilities than those common to all four donors. Roughly 5% of naive CD4 clonotypes were common to four donors.

J was trimmed by 7 bases and V by 2 bases; bases with no gene match: 12. CDR3 length equals 16 residues. The germline CDR1 and CDR2 sequences are SEHNR and FQNEAQ (reference sequence). The assay was immunoSEQ multiplex PCR, and TCRdb's table has in-frame clones only and misses some. The profile covers about 1.1 million clones, with about four fifths appearing a single time and around 0.6% taken by the ten largest. As to this clone: As yet, its antigen is unknown.

This TCR came from a man younger than 30 in good health. Some clones in this sample may be carry-over from other donors' samples. This chain links TRBV7-9 with TRBJ2-7, with 9 nucleotides matching TRBD2. The sequencing input was memory CD4+ T cells from PBMCs. Indicated subset: CD45RA-negative fraction. Here the CDR3 reads CASSLWGAGGHMEQYF. Here the CDR3 DNA reads TGTGCCAGCAGCTTATGGGGAGCGGGAGGACACATGGAGCAGTACTTC.